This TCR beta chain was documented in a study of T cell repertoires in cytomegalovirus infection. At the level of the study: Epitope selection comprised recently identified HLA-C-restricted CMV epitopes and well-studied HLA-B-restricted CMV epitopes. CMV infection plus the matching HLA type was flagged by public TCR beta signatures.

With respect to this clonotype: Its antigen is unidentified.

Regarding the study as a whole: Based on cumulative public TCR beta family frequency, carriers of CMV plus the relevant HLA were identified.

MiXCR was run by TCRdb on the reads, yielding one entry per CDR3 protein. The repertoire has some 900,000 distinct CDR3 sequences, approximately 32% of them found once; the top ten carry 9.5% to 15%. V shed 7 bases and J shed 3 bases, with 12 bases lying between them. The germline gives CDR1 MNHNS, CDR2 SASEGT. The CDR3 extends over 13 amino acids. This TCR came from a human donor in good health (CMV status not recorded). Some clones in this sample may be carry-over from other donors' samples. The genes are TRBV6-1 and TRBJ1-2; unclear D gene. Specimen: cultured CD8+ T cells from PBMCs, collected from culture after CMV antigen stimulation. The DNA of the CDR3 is TGTGCCAGCACGAGAGGCCTCTACTATGGCTACACCTTC. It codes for CASTRGLYYGYTF.